This T cell receptor (beta chain) was obtained from a study of T-cell reconstitution after alpha-beta-depleted transplantation in children. This clonotype was seen only a few times. The CDR3 runs to 17 residues. V lost 5 bases to trimming and J lost 1 base, with 21 bases between them. Germline V gene lookup returns CDR1 SEHNR and CDR2 FQNEAQ (reference sequence). Library preparation (for TCRbeta) was performed with unique molecular identifiers. TCRdb ran MiXCR on the PCR reads and lists one entry per CDR3 protein. The sample holds approximately 800,000 distinct CDR3 sequences, roughly 15% seen once. The chain joins TRBV7-9 to TRBJ2-7; D might be TRBD1 or TRBD2, each matching 7 bases. Specimen: PBMCs, mostly from graft donor cells, collected 360 days after TCRalphabeta/CD19-depleted stem cell transplant. This clonotype originated in a male patient between 5 and 17 years old who had a stem cell transplant for acute lymphoblastic leukemia, so the T cells may come from the graft donor. Here the CDR3 DNA reads TGTGCCAGCAGCCCCATCAGGGGGGGGAGAGGGTCCTACGAGCAGTACTTC. Translation: CASSPIRGGRGSYEQYF.